The next 18 T cell receptor beta chains were all read from a single sample in a study of T cells in localized non-small cell lung cancer. Sequencing used immunoSEQ multiplex PCR; TCRdb keeps in-frame clones, though not all of them. Seen here are roughly 1,500 clones, under 30% observed once, and the top ten hold roughly 11%. The source was lung tumor tissue, collected before any cancer treatment. These receptors originate from a woman aged 35 to 70 with stage III lung adenocarcinoma.

This chain uses TRBV11-3 with TRBJ2-2; 8 positions match TRBD1. The CDR3 spans 15 residues. V was clipped by 2 bases and J by 5 bases; unmatched bases: 4. Germline assignment: CDR1 SGHNT and CDR2 YENEEA. Written as DNA, the CDR3 is TGTGCCAGCAGCTTAAAAACAGGGGGAACCGGGGAGCTGTTTTTT. This sequence encodes CASSLKTGGTGELFF.

This chain links TRBV29-1 with TRBJ2-1, with D tentatively TRBD1 or TRBD2 (7 bases each). The CDR3 contains 16 residues. Per germline, CDR1 SQVTM and CDR2 ANQGSEA. V lost 7 bases to trimming and J lost 3 bases, with 22 bases between them. As DNA, the CDR3 is TGCAGCGCCAAGGGGGGGACAGAACATTTCTACAATGAGCAGTTCTTC. Protein: CSAKGGTEHFYNEQFF.

The V and J genes are TRBV19 and TRBJ2-1; 8 bases are shared with TRBD2. The CDR3 is made up of 15 amino acids. CDR1 is LNHDA, CDR2 SQIVND, per germline (reference sequence). Unmatched junction bases numbered 11, after V lost 7 bases and J lost 6 bases. CDR3 sequence (DNA): TGTGCCAGTATGGGCCGGGGGGGCCGGTTCAATGAGCAGTTCTTC. This gives the protein CASMGRGGRFNEQFF.

This clone is labeled as medium-sized (0.01 to 0.1%). The J gene is TRBJ1-2, the V gene TRBV11-3; perhaps TRBD1 as D (5 bases). The V end lost 4 bases, the J end lost 4 bases, and 16 bases lay between the germline ends. CDR3 size: 15 residues. Germline CDR1 SGHNT, CDR2 YENEEA. CDR3 sequence reads: CASSSDQTGLYGYTF. The CDR3 DNA reads TGTGCCAGCAGCTCCGACCAAACAGGTCTCTATGGCTACACCTTC.

The count of this clone is one. A junction end diverges from the germline sequence, so it may reflect a read error. The chain carries TRBV12-5 and TRBJ2-7, with TRBD1 matching 12 bases. CDR1 is LGHNT, CDR2 FRNRAP, per germline. The CDR3 consists of 18 residues. The CDR3 sequence: CASGATGTGGQTPRGSAF. As DNA, the CDR3 is TGTGCTAGTGGAGCCACCGGGACAGGGGGCCAGACCCCCAGAGGATCCGCCTTC.

This clone has more than one count but fewer than ten. J is TRBJ2-7 and V is TRBV11-3; 7 bases are a match to TRBD1. The CDR3 consists of 14 residues. The trim removed 1 base at V and 2 bases at J, leaving 2 bases unmatched. Looked up from germline, CDR1 is SGHNT and CDR2 is YENEEA. The CDR3 DNA is TGTGCCAGCAGCTTAGGAGGGACAGCCTACGAGCAGTACTTC. Protein: CASSLGGTAYEQYF.

The rearrangement links TRBV5-1 to TRBJ2-7, with unresolved D. Trimming cost V 0 bases and J 0 bases, with 10 bases left between them. The length of the CDR3 is 15 residues. The germline CDR1 and CDR2 sequences are SGHRS and YFSETQ. DNA of the CDR3: TGCGCCAGCAGCTTGGAACCTGGAAGCTCCTACGAGCAGTACTTC. Amino acid sequence: CASSLEPGSSYEQYF.

A few counts support this clone. CDR3 sequence reads: CASSIGGRAVTPYEQYF. DNA of the CDR3: TGTGCCAGTAGTATTGGGGGCAGGGCAGTCACCCCCTACGAGCAGTACTTC. The rearrangement uses TRBV19 and TRBJ2-7, with a tentative D call TRBD1 (6 bases). The CDR3 consists of 17 residues. V was shortened by 3 bases and J by 2 bases, with 20 bases between the two germline ends. The V gene's germline CDR1 is LNHDA and CDR2 SQIVND (reference sequence).

This clone was recorded only once. This chain links TRBV19 with TRBJ1-2; D remains unclear. The length of the CDR3 is 15 residues. Trimming stripped 1 base from V and 4 bases from J, with 13 bases between. In germline, CDR1 is LNHDA, CDR2 SQIVND (reference sequence). This CDR3 reads CASSIAPQAIYGYTF. In nucleotides, the CDR3 is TGTGCCAGTAGTATAGCCCCCCAGGCCATCTATGGCTACACCTTC.

The chain is built from TRBV11-3 and TRBJ2-1, with D perhaps TRBD1 or TRBD2 (5 bases each). CDR1 and CDR2 (germline): SGHNT, YENEEA. The CDR3 length is 16 residues. Trimming shortened V by 5 bases and J by 0 bases, and 14 bases separated the two germline ends. In nucleotides, the CDR3 is TGTGCCAGCAGCCTGGGACCGACGAGCTCCTACAATGAGCAGTTCTTC. Protein sequence: CASSLGPTSSYNEQFF. The full variable domain, with the rest looked up from reference TRBV11-3 and TRBJ2-1, is EAGVVQSPRYKIIEKKQPVAFWCNPISGHNTLYWYLQNLGQGPELLIRYENEEAVDDSQLPKDRFSAERLKGVDSTLKIQPAELGDSAVYLCASSLGPTSSYNEQFFGPGTRLTVL.

This chain uses TRBV5-1 with TRBJ2-3, with D tentatively TRBD2 (6 bases). The germline V and J ends were trimmed by 1 base and 1 base, with 13 bases remaining between them. This CDR3 contains 16 residues. Germline lookup yields CDR1 SGHRS and CDR2 YFSETQ. CDR3 sequence reads: CASSLWGGGGTDTQYF. In DNA, the CDR3 is TGCGCCAGCAGCTTGTGGGGAGGTGGGGGCACAGATACGCAGTATTTT.

This clone is medium-sized by share. The rearrangement joins TRBV11-3 to TRBJ1-2, with 12 bases matching TRBD1. Trimming cost V 1 base and J 4 bases; bases outside gene matches: 10. The CDR3 length is 18 residues. In germline, CDR1 is SGHNT, CDR2 YENEEA. CDR3 bases: TGTGCCAGCAGCTTAGTAGGGACAGGGGGCGCACGCGGCTATGGCTACACCTTC. It specifies CASSLVGTGGARGYGYTF.

The rearrangement joins TRBV11-3 to TRBJ2-1; 14 bases fit TRBD2. Trimming cost V 4 bases and J 12 bases; bases outside gene matches: 8. This CDR3 contains 15 residues. In germline, CDR1 is SGHNT, CDR2 YENEEA. CDR3 nucleotides: TGTGCCAGCAGCTCGACGGGACTAGCGGGAGTAGCGCAGTTCTTC. The encoded protein is CASSSTGLAGVAQFF. Full variable domain (missing parts from reference TRBV11-3 and TRBJ2-1): EAGVVQSPRYKIIEKKQPVAFWCNPISGHNTLYWYLQNLGQGPELLIRYENEEAVDDSQLPKDRFSAERLKGVDSTLKIQPAELGDSAVYLCASSSTGLAGVAQFFGPGTRLTVL.

This clone was counted only a few times. The chain employs TRBV9 and TRBJ1-6, with D maybe TRBD1 (5 bases). Germline assignment: CDR1 SGDLS and CDR2 YYNGEE. V was pared by 3 bases and J by 7 bases, with 8 bases between. The CDR3 extends over 13 amino acids. CDR3 sequence reads: CASSAHRNSPLHF. The CDR3 DNA sequence: TGTGCCAGCAGCGCCCACAGGAATTCACCCCTCCACTTT.

This clone is medium-sized by share. This sequence joins TRBV6-8 and TRBJ2-1; no definite D call. CDR1 and CDR2 from the germline V gene are MNHGY and SAAAGT. CDR3 size: 13 residues. V lost 4 bases and J 8 bases, leaving 12 bases between the germline ends. CDR3: CASSSRILDEQFF. The CDR3 DNA sequence: TGTGCCAGCAGTTCCCGTATTCTCGATGAGCAGTTCTTC.

V gene TRBV6-8 combines with J gene TRBJ1-1; TRBD1 matches at 9 bases. The V segment lost 6 bases and the J segment 1 base; nucleotides outside the gene matches: 9. Germline values: CDR1 MNHGY, CDR2 SAAAGT. The CDR3 runs 16 residues. For the CDR3, the DNA is TGTGCCAGCAGCAGCCACCCGGGACAGGGGAACACTGAAGCTTTCTTT. Translating it yields CASSSHPGQGNTEAFF.

The rearrangement links TRBV9 to TRBJ1-1; tentatively, D is TRBD1 (5 bases). The V gene lost 4 bases and the J gene lost 5 bases, with 15 bases spanning the gap. CDR1 is SGDLS and CDR2 is YYNGEE in the germline V gene. The CDR3 covers 14 residues. DNA for the CDR3: TGTGCCAGCAGCCCTAGCTCGGGGGGAACTGAAGCTTTCTTT. This sequence encodes CASSPSSGGTEAFF.

There are a few counts of this clone. The genes are TRBV6-8 and TRBJ2-7, with 9 bases aligning to TRBD2. The CDR3 consists of 14 residues. Germline lookup yields CDR1 MNHGY and CDR2 SAAAGT. Unmatched junction bases numbered 5, after V lost 4 bases and J lost 4 bases. The CDR3 DNA reads as TGTGCCAGCAGTTTGGCGGGAGGGCCTTACGAGCAGTACTTC. It codes for CASSLAGGPYEQYF.